What follows describes a single T cell receptor beta chain. What it binds is not known. The record originates from a study of Ad26.COV2.S vaccination and SARS-CoV-2 variants. Study at large: It was the COV1001 Ad26.COV2.S trial arm that included the donor. Findings and caveats of the study: Similar non-spike TCR breadth was seen in vaccine and placebo recipients.

Looked up from germline, CDR1 is KGHDR and CDR2 is SFDVKD. V lost 5 bases and J 2 bases, leaving 14 bases between the germline ends. The CDR3 has 15 amino acids. The data were produced by immunoSEQ multiplex PCR, yet TCRdb's version contains in-frame clones alone and is incomplete. The profile covers 350,000 to 450,000 clones, with 70% to 90% appearing a single time and about 3.3% taken by the ten largest. Sample treatment: about 20 received Ad26.COV2.S at low or high dose, single or two shots; about five received placebo; per-sample allocation not given. On day 63 after the first injection, vaccine and placebo recipients gave samples.

This receptor was taken from a person aged 18-60 years who received the Ad26.COV2.S COVID-19 vaccine or a placebo. The source was peripheral blood, collected in a trial of Ad26.COV2.S vaccine versus placebo. V usage is TRBV24-1 and J usage is TRBJ2-5; weak D call: TRBD2 (6 bases). This CDR3 is CATSGGTGRQETQYF. The CDR3 bases are TGTGCCACCAGTGGTGGGACTGGGAGGCAAGAGACCCAGTACTTC.